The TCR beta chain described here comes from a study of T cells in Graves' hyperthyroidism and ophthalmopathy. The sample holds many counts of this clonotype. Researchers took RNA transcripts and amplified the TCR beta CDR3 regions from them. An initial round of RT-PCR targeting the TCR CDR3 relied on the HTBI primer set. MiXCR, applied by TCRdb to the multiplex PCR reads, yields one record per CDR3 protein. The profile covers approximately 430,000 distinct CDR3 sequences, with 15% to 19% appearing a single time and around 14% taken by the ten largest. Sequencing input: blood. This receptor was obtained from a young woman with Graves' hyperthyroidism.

In DNA, the CDR3 is TGTGCCAGCAGCGAATTTGCAACCCTGGAAGAGACCCAGTACTTC. Its translation: CASSEFATLEETQYF. This chain links TRBV7-9 with TRBJ2-5, with D unclear. The CDR3 runs 15 residues. Trimming removed 5 bases at V and 3 bases at J, with 16 bases between. From germline, CDR1 is SEHNR and CDR2 FQNEAQ (reference sequence).